Presented here are 9 T cell receptor beta chains from one specimen sequenced in a study of blood T cell repertoires in COVID-19. Libraries were prepared by immunoSEQ multiplex PCR; TCRdb keeps only in-frame clonotypes and omits some of them. Here the sample spans 90,000 to 110,000 clones, roughly 80% being singletons. Sequencing input: peripheral blood. Every receptor here comes from a woman aged 55-70 years with acute or convalescent COVID-19.

The chain is built from TRBV18 and TRBJ1-5; TRBD1 matches 7 bases. The V segment lost 3 bases and the J segment 2 bases; nucleotides outside the gene matches: 4. Germline V lookup: CDR1 KGHSH, CDR2 LQKENI. The CDR3 sequence is 15 residues long. CDR3 loop: CASSPGQTGNQPQHF. CDR3 DNA: TGTGCCAGCTCACCGGGACAGACTGGCAATCAGCCCCAGCATTTT.

On this clone: Other nucleotide sequences from this sample produce the same CDR3. J is TRBJ1-3 and V is TRBV10-3; D ambiguous. The CDR3 loop spans 13 amino acids. Trimming took off 4 bases at V and 2 bases at J, with 6 bases between the two ends. Germline V CDR1 and CDR2: ENHRY, SYGVKD. Here the CDR3 reads CAISAGAGNTIYF. The CDR3, as DNA: TGTGCCATCAGTGCAGGTGCTGGAAACACCATATATTTT.

CDR3 sequence: CASSRRDRDEAFF. CDR3 nucleotide sequence: TGTGCCAGCAGCCGGCGGGACAGGGATGAAGCTTTCTTT. The gene calls are TRBV5-8 and TRBJ1-1, with 9 nucleotides matching TRBD1. Looked up from germline, CDR1 is SGHTS and CDR2 is YDEGEE. The CDR3 is 13 residues long. Unmatched junction bases numbered 5, after V lost 4 bases and J lost 7 bases.

V is TRBV9 and J is TRBJ2-5, with 9 bases that match TRBD1. CDR1 is SGDLS, CDR2 YYNGEE, per germline. Losses at the gene ends were 1 base for V and 4 bases for J; bases not matched to a gene: 5. CDR3 length equals 15 residues. The CDR3 reads CASSVFGTGTETQYF. The CDR3 DNA reads TGTGCCAGCAGCGTATTCGGGACAGGGACAGAGACCCAGTACTTC. Filled out from reference TRBV9 and TRBJ2-5, the complete variable domain reads DSGVTQTPKHLITATGQRVTLRCSPRSGDLSVYWYQQSLDQGLQFLIQYYNGEERAKGNILERFSAQQFPDLHSELNLSSLELGDSALYFCASSVFGTGTETQYFGPGTRLLVL.

The chain is built from TRBV19 and TRBJ1-1; D is perhaps TRBD1 (6 bases). V was trimmed by 5 bases and J by 0 bases, leaving 7 bases between them. Per the germline V gene, CDR1 is LNHDA and CDR2 is SQIVND (reference sequence). The CDR3 is 13 residues long. The CDR3, as DNA: TGTGCCAGTAGTGGACAGATGAACACTGAAGCTTTCTTT. Residues: CASSGQMNTEAFF.

The DNA for the CDR3 is TGTGCCATCAGTGAAGGGACATCCCGGTACGAGCAGTACTTC. Translated, it gives CAISEGTSRYEQYF. The chain employs TRBV10-3 and TRBJ2-7; possibly TRBD1 for D (6 bases). Looked up from germline, CDR1 is ENHRY and CDR2 is SYGVKD. CDR3 length: 14 amino acids. Deletions cut 3 bases from V and 4 bases from J, with 13 bases between.

This clone was seen once. The CDR3 DNA reads TGTGCCAGCAGCCCAGGGGGCGATTGGATTGAGCAGTTCTTC. Protein: CASSPGGDWIEQFF. The chain employs TRBV11-2 and TRBJ2-1; TRBD1 aligns across 8 bases. The CDR3 loop spans 14 amino acids. Per the germline V gene, CDR1 is SGHAT and CDR2 is FQNNGV. J was trimmed by 9 bases and V by 5 bases; bases with no gene match: 9.

The V gene is TRBV29-1, the J gene TRBJ1-1, with 10 nucleotides matching TRBD1. This CDR3 comprises 14 residues. CDR1 is SQVTM and CDR2 is ANQGSEA in the germline V gene. The trim removed 5 bases at V and 4 bases at J, leaving 7 bases unmatched. The DNA for the CDR3 is TGCAGCGTTCTTAAGGGACAGGGGTCCACTGAAGCTTTCTTT. This gives the protein CSVLKGQGSTEAFF.

The J gene is TRBJ2-5, the V gene TRBV6-5, with TRBD1 identical over 10 bases. The CDR3 contains 15 residues. CDR1 and CDR2 from the germline V gene are MNHEY and SVGAGI. Losses at the gene ends were 2 bases for V and 8 bases for J; bases not matched to a gene: 8. In DNA form, the CDR3 reads TGTGCCAGCAGTTACATAGTGACAGGGGGCGGCACCCAGTACTTC. Protein sequence: CASSYIVTGGGTQYF.